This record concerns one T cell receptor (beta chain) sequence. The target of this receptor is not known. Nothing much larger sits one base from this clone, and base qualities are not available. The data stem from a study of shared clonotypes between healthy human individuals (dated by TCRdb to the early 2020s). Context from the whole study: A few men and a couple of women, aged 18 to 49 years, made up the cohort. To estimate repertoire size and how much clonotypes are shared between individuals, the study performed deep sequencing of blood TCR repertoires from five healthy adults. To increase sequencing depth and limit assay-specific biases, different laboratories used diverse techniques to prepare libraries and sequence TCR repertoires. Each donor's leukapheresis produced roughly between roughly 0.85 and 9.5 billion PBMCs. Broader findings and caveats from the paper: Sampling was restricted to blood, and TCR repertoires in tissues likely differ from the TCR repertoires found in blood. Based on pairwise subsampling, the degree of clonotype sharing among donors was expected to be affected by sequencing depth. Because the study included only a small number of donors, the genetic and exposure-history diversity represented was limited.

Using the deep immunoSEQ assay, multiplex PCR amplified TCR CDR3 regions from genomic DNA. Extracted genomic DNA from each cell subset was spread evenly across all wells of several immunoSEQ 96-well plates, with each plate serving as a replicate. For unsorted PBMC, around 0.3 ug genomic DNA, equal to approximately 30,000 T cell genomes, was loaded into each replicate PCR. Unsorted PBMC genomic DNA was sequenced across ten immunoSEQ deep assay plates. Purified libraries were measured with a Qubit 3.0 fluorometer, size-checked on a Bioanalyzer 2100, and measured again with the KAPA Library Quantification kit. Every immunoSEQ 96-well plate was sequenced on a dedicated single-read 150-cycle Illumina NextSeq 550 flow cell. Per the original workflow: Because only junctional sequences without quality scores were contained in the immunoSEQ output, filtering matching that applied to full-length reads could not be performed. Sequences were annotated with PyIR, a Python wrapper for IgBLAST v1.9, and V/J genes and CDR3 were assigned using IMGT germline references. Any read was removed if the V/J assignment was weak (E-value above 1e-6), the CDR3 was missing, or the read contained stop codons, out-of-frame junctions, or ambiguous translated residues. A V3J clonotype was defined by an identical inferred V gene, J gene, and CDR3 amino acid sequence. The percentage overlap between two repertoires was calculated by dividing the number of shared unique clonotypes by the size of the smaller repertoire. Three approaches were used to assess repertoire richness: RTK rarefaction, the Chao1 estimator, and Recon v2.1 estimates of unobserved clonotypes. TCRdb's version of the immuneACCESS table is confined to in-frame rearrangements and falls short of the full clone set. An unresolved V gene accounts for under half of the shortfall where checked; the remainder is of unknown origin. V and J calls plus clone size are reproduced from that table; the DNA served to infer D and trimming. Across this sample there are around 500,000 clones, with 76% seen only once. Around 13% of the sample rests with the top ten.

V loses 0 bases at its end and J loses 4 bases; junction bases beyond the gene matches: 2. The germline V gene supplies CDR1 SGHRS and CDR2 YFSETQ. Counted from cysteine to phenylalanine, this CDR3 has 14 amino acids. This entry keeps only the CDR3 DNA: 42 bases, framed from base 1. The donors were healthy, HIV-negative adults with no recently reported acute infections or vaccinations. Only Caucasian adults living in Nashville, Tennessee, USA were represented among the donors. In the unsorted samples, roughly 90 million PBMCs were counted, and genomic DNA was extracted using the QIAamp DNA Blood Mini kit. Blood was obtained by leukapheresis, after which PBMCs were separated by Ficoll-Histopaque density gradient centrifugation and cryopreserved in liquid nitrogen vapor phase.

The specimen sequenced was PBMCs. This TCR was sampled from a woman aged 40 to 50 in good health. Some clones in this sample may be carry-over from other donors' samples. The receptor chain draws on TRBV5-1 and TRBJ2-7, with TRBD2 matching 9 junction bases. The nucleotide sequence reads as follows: TGCGCCAGCAGCTTGGGTAGCGGGAGATACGAGCAGTACTTC. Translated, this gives CASSLGSGRYEQYF.